This entry lists 21 T cell receptor beta chains sequenced from one sample in a study of blood T cell repertoires in COVID-19. Profiling relied on immunoSEQ multiplex PCR, and the TCRdb table lists in-frame clones only, not all of them. Of roughly 150,000 clones in the sample, approximately 88% were seen once. Source material: peripheral blood. These receptors came from an elderly woman with active or convalescent COVID-19.

V gene TRBV7-2 combines with J gene TRBJ1-3; perhaps TRBD1 as D (6 bases). V was shortened by 5 bases and J by 2 bases, with 19 bases between the two germline ends. The CDR3 extends over 17 amino acids. Germline CDR1 and CDR2: SGHTA and FQGNSA. CDR3 DNA sequence: TGTGCCAGCAGCCCAAGAGGCAGGGGTAGTGCTGGAAACACCATATATTTT. It specifies CASSPRGRGSAGNTIYF.

This clone was detected only once. The rearrangement joins TRBV25-1 to TRBJ1-5; D not certain. V was clipped by 7 bases and J by 4 bases, with 17 bases between them. Germline V gene sequence: CDR1 MGHDK, CDR2 SYGVNS. There are 15 residues in the CDR3. CDR3 protein: CASNPSTRENQPQHF. In nucleotides, the CDR3 is TGTGCCAGCAACCCCTCGACACGGGAGAATCAGCCCCAGCATTTT.

V and J are TRBV27 and TRBJ2-4; possible D gene TRBD1, 6 bases. The CDR3 has 14 residues. Germline V lookup: CDR1 MNHEY, CDR2 SMNVEV (reference sequence). The ends were cut back, 2 bases at V and 9 bases at J, with 14 bases in the middle. CDR3: CASSLIQGYSIQYF. For the CDR3, the DNA is TGTGCCAGCAGTTTAATACAGGGATATAGCATTCAGTACTTC.

The rearrangement links TRBV5-1 to TRBJ1-6, with D perhaps TRBD1 (6 bases). Germline V lookup: CDR1 SGHRS, CDR2 YFSETQ. V shed 5 bases and J shed 0 bases, with 12 bases lying between them. This CDR3 comprises 16 residues. CDR3 sequence: CASSSGQSSYNSPLHF. The CDR3 bases are TGCGCCAGCAGTTCCGGACAGAGCTCCTATAATTCACCCCTCCACTTT.

This chain connects TRBV10-1 to TRBJ2-7; D might be TRBD1 (5 bases). V gave up 4 bases and J gave up 1 base, with 8 bases separating them. Germline assignment: CDR1 WNHNN and CDR2 SYGVQD (reference sequence). The CDR3 totals 13 residues. DNA of the CDR3: TGCGCCAGCAGTGCAGGGCAGTCCTACGAGCAGTACTTC. It translates to CASSAGQSYEQYF.

The CDR3 DNA sequence: TGTGCCAGCAGCTCCCGCCGGGACAGGGACACCGGGGAGCTGTTTTTT. As protein: CASSSRRDRDTGELFF. V gene TRBV7-2 combines with J gene TRBJ2-2, with 9 bases lining up with TRBD1. The CDR3 loop spans 16 amino acids. V lost 4 bases to trimming and J lost 3 bases; unmatched junction nucleotides: 6. Germline V CDR1 and CDR2: SGHTA, FQGNSA.

The chain combines TRBV27 with TRBJ2-7; no clear D. Looked up from germline, CDR1 is MNHEY and CDR2 is SMNVEV (reference sequence). V was pared by 2 bases and J by 1 base, with 9 bases between. This CDR3 comprises 14 residues. CDR3 bases: TGTGCCAGCAGTTTACTGGCTCATTCCTACGAGCAGTACTTC. It encodes CASSLLAHSYEQYF.

The chain uses TRBV12-3 or TRBV12-4 and TRBJ2-1; no clear D. V was trimmed by 3 bases and J by 13 bases, leaving 13 bases between them. This CDR3 is 12 amino acids long. This CDR3 is CASSFSPENQFF. The CDR3 coding sequence is TGTGCCAGCAGTTTCTCACCCGAGAATCAGTTCTTC.

The chain carries TRBV7-2 and TRBJ1-2, with 10 bases matching TRBD1. Trimming cost V 6 bases and J 7 bases; bases outside gene matches: 2. From germline, CDR1 is SGHTA and CDR2 FQGNSA. This CDR3 comprises 12 residues. CDR3 in DNA: TGTGCCAGCAGTCGACAGGGGGCTGGCTACACCTTC. Its protein product is CASSRQGAGYTF.

This chain uses TRBV4-1 with TRBJ2-7; the D gene is possibly TRBD2 (5 bases). In germline, CDR1 is MGHRA, CDR2 YSYEKL. Trimming pared 3 bases from V and 0 bases from J, leaving 15 bases between. There are 16 residues in the CDR3. In DNA form, the CDR3 reads TGCGCCAGCAGCCACGCAAAGGAGCGGTCCTCCTACGAGCAGTACTTC. It encodes CASSHAKERSSYEQYF.

The gene calls are TRBV4-1 and TRBJ1-3; no clear D gene. Germline CDR1 and CDR2: MGHRA and YSYEKL. Deletions cut 0 bases from V and 0 bases from J, with 6 bases between. The CDR3 consists of 15 residues. CDR3 DNA: TGCGCCAGCAGCCAAGAACAAAGCTCTGGAAACACCATATATTTT. Protein sequence: CASSQEQSSGNTIYF.

This clone was seen only a few times. The chain carries TRBV7-2 and TRBJ2-5, with 9 bases lining up with TRBD2. CDR3 length: 17 residues. V lost 1 base to trimming and J lost 4 bases; unmatched junction nucleotides: 10. From germline, CDR1 is SGHTA and CDR2 FQGNSA. The CDR3 DNA reads TGTGCCAGCAGCTTAGGCCTAGCGGGACCCTTGGGAGAGACCCAGTACTTC. Translation gives CASSLGLAGPLGETQYF. Combining the CDR3 with reference TRBV7-2 and TRBJ2-5 gives the whole variable domain GAGVSQSPSNKVTEKGKDVELRCDPISGHTALYWYRQSLGQGLEFLIYFQGNSAPDKSGLPSDRFSAERTGGSVSTLTIQRTQQEDSAVYLCASSLGLAGPLGETQYFGPGTRLLVL.

V and J are TRBV24-1 and TRBJ1-2; TRBD1 matches 11 bases. J gave up 3 bases and V 5 bases, and 7 bases lay outside the gene matches. The CDR3 is made up of 16 amino acids. Germline V gene lookup returns CDR1 KGHDR and CDR2 SFDVKD. CDR3 DNA: TGTGCCACCAGTGGTAGTCCGGGACAGGGGGACTATGGCTACACCTTC. Protein sequence: CATSGSPGQGDYGYTF.

CDR3 DNA: TGTGCCTCCAGTAAGGGACAGGGGATAAACACCGGGGAGCTGTTTTTT. Encoded protein: CASSKGQGINTGELFF. The V gene is TRBV19, the J gene TRBJ2-2, with 10 bases aligning to TRBD1. The germline gives CDR1 LNHDA, CDR2 SQIVND (reference sequence). The V segment lost 11 bases and the J segment 2 bases; nucleotides outside the gene matches: 11. The CDR3 runs to 16 residues.

The V call is TRBV11-3, the J call TRBJ2-3; possible D gene TRBD2, 6 bases. Germline-derived CDR1 and CDR2 are SGHNT and YENEEA. This CDR3 is built from 15 residues. V shed 1 base and J shed 0 bases, with 8 bases lying between them. As DNA, the CDR3 is TGTGCCAGCAGCTTAGTCGGGACTAGCACAGATACGCAGTATTTT. This sequence encodes CASSLVGTSTDTQYF.

The rearrangement links TRBV7-2 to TRBJ2-1; 13 nucleotides line up with TRBD2. This CDR3 has 15 residues. The germline V gene encodes CDR1 SGHTA and CDR2 FQGNSA. V lost 6 bases and J lost 10; bases outside the gene matches: 9. This CDR3 is CASSPRLAGGGEQFF. CDR3 bases: TGTGCCAGCAGTCCTCGACTAGCGGGGGGCGGGGAGCAGTTCTTC.

The rearrangement uses TRBV12-3 or TRBV12-4 and TRBJ1-2; 8 nucleotides match TRBD1. Trimming took 8 bases from V and 5 from J; bases not matched to a gene: 1. The CDR3 extends over 11 amino acids. Here the CDR3 reads CASGQGYGYTF. The CDR3 DNA reads as TGTGCCAGCGGACAGGGATATGGCTACACCTTC.

This clone was picked up a small number of times. The gene calls are TRBV7-9 and TRBJ2-2; the D gene is possibly TRBD2 (5 bases). The germline V and J ends were trimmed by 7 bases and 5 bases, with 8 bases remaining between them. CDR1 SEHNR and CDR2 FQNEAQ come from the germline V gene (reference sequence). This CDR3 contains 12 residues. The CDR3 loop is CASNPGTGELFF. For the CDR3, the DNA is TGTGCCAGCAACCCGGGGACCGGGGAGCTGTTTTTT.

This clone was counted a few times. The chain uses TRBV5-1 and TRBJ1-1, with 9 bases matching TRBD1. The length of the CDR3 is 15 residues. With V trimmed by 4 bases and J by 3 bases, 7 bases remained unmatched. Germline V gene lookup returns CDR1 SGHRS and CDR2 YFSETQ. CDR3 DNA: TGCGCCAGCAGCCGAACAACAGGGGGCGACACTGAAGCTTTCTTT. This codes for CASSRTTGGDTEAFF.

The rearrangement uses TRBV10-3 and TRBJ2-3, with 9 bases aligning to TRBD1. Germline V gene sequence: CDR1 ENHRY, CDR2 SYGVKD. The CDR3 runs 15 residues. With 4 bases clipped from V and 7 bases from J, the junction kept 9 bases outside the gene matches. DNA of the CDR3: TGTGCCATCAGTGGGGTTGGACAGGGGATAAATACGCAGTATTTT. Translation: CAISGVGQGINTQYF.

The chain has TRBV5-1 and TRBJ2-7; 11 bases are shared with TRBD1. Germline V lookup: CDR1 SGHRS, CDR2 YFSETQ. The CDR3 contains 13 residues. Unmatched junction bases numbered 5, after V lost 7 bases and J lost 5 bases. The CDR3 region is CASLWTGGHEQYF. The DNA of the CDR3 is TGCGCCAGCTTATGGACAGGGGGCCACGAGCAGTACTTC.